Listed here is a single T cell receptor beta chain. What it binds is unknown. This sample stems from a study of CD8 T cells in Susac syndrome. Findings and limits, study-wide: As acknowledged by the study, its TCR sequencing and HLA analysis included a relatively small number of individuals.

Roughly 0.45 to 1 ug RNA was reverse transcribed with random hexamers. immunoSEQ multiplex PCR amplified TCR beta CDR3 across 54 Vbeta, 13 Jbeta. Using its own MiXCR run on the immunoSEQ multiplex PCR reads, TCRdb lists one record per CDR3 protein. The sample yields 90,000 to 110,000 distinct CDR3 sequences, roughly 95% seen once. Looked up from germline, CDR1 is MNHEY and CDR2 is SVGEGT. Trimming pared 4 bases from V and 2 bases from J, leaving 9 bases between. The CDR3 spans 14 residues. This TCR derives from a human donor in good health. The specimen was CD4+ T cells from PBMCs. The chain is built from TRBV6-2 or TRBV6-3 and TRBJ1-5; D not certain. The CDR3 loop is CASSSWRGNQPQHF. CDR3 DNA sequence: TGTGCCAGCAGTTCTTGGAGGGGCAATCAGCCCCAGCATTTT.